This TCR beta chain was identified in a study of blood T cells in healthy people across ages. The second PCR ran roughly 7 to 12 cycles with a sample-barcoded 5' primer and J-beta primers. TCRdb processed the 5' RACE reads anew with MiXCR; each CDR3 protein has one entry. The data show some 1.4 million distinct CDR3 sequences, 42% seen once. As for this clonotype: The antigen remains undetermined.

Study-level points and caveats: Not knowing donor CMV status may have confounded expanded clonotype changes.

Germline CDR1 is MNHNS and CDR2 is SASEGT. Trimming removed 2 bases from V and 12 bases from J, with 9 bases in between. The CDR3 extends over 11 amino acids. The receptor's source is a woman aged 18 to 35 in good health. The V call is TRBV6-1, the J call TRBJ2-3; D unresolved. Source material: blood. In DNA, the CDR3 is TGTGCCAGCAGTGAAACTGAACGTCAGTATTTT. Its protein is CASSETERQYF.